Reported below is one TCR beta chain. This receptor's antigen is unknown. Within one base of it there is no much larger clone, and no base qualities were kept. Here V drops 4 bases and J drops 5 bases, and the junction holds 3 bases not matched to any gene. From its cysteine to its phenylalanine, the CDR3 spans 15 amino acids. Left in the record is the CDR3 DNA by itself, 45 bases read in frame from the first base. In the germline V gene, CDR1 corresponds to SGDLS and CDR2 to YYNGEE. This sample was included in a study of T cells after posttransplantation cyclophosphamide (dated by TCRdb to the mid-2010s). The study in broad terms: The study tracked T cell repertoire reconstitution by TRB sequencing after myeloablative bone marrow transplantation using posttransplantation cyclophosphamide as GVHD prophylaxis. Samples from under 40 PTCy-treated patients and 16 related bone marrow donors of those patients were subjected to antigen receptor sequencing. Blood from all 35 or so PTCy patients with 1-year posttransplant specimens was subjected to TRB sequencing. TRB sequencing was also done on up to roughly 3 additional blood samples from 2 to 5.2 years after transplant in 3 patients, and on pretransplant blood from 4 patients. TRA and TRB clonality were tightly correlated in 9 samples, so subsequent TCR analyses focused on TRB only. Public TRB sequences were queried against a database of over 3,000 sequences associated with responses to pathogens, tumor antigens, self-antigens and alloantigens.

Results and caveats for the whole study, not just this receptor: Across over 40 patients, TRB clonality was highly associated with recipient CMV seropositivity and CMV reactivation, and diversity in PTCy patients was similar to diversity in CNI/methotrexate controls. The TRB repertoires of T cells infiltrating skin or the GI tract showed only limited overlap with the TRB repertoires found in blood. Donor-recipient similarity was low at 1-2 months but increased during the first year, and donor CD8+ memory clones often dominated later blood repertoires.

TRB sequencing was run on genomic DNA with either the immunoSEQ assay at survey resolution or the hsTCRB kit. On the study's bioinformatics: The immunoSEQ software was used for initial read processing, and the LymphoSeq R package was used for repertoire analyses. Clonality was calculated as 1 minus normalized Shannon entropy, and the Gini coefficient was also calculated for each TRB dataset. To infer phenotypes in unsorted samples, TRB sequences from sorted subsets of the recipient or donor were mapped onto unsorted samples from the same recipient. This immuneACCESS table, as held by TCRdb, lists in-frame sequences with V and J called but not all clones. Of the missing ones, under half trace to an unresolved V gene in checked studies; the others have no known cause. V and J calls plus clone size are reproduced from that table; the DNA served to infer D and trimming. The sample has a few thousand clones on record, around 73% of them singletons. The top ten clonotypes cover over 50% of the sample.

The treatment or condition label, read with the paper, signifies: high-dose cyclophosphamide on days +3 and +4 as single-agent GVHD prophylaxis. PTCy patients received busulfan and fludarabine conditioning, a related or unrelated marrow graft, and cyclophosphamide on days +3 and +4. The PTCy-treated patients were enrolled in a prospective multi-institutional clinical trial. Peripheral blood and bone marrow mononuclear cells were isolated by Ficoll-Hypaque density centrifugation and cryopreserved. CD4+ and CD8+ T cells, including naive and memory subsets, were sorted by FACS on a FACSAria II. The receptor was derived from a young adult male patient who received an allogeneic stem cell transplant from a related donor, was CMV-positive, and had no GVHD. Some T cells seen after a transplant may have their origin in the graft donor. The chain is encoded by TRBV9 joined to TRBJ2-1; 13 bases in the middle match TRBD2. The sequenced sample was CD8+ T cells sorted from PBMCs, obtained roughly 240 days after a stem cell transplant with posttransplant cyclophosphamide. At the DNA level, the sequence is TGTGCCAGCAGCTCGGGACTAGCGGGGAACAATGAGCAGTTCTTC. The encoded protein is CASSSGLAGNNEQFF.